This entry lists 7 T cell receptor beta chains sequenced from one sample in a study of CD8+ T cells in alopecia areata. Sample treatment: oral pan-JAK inhibitor, 5-10 mg twice daily. RNA was extracted and reverse transcribed into cDNA as the sequencing template. Using immunoSEQ multiplex PCR, the repertoire was profiled, and TCRdb retains in-frame clones only, with some absent. The sample lists roughly 190,000 clones, around 60% occurring once. The source material was CD4+ T cells sorted from blood, sampled at week 4, from a patient treated with tofacitinib. Source of these receptors: a human donor with alopecia areata.

In this sample, this clone turned up a few times. As DNA, the CDR3 is TGCAGCGCAGACTCCCTGCGCACTGAAGCTTTCTTT. It specifies CSADSLRTEAFF. The chain joins TRBV29-1 to TRBJ1-1, with no clear D. Germline-derived CDR1 and CDR2 are SQVTM and ANQGSEA. CDR3 size: 12 residues. Trimming removed 7 bases at V and 4 bases at J, with 13 bases between. The whole variable domain, filled in from reference TRBV29-1 and TRBJ1-1, reads SAVISQKPSRDICQRGTSLTIQCQVDSQVTMMFWYRQQPGQSLTLIATANQGSEATYESGFVIDKFPISRPNLTFSTLTVSNMSPEDSSIYLCSADSLRTEAFFGQGTRLTVV.

This clone appeared a few times. The rearrangement links TRBV29-1 to TRBJ1-1; D uncertain. This CDR3 is 11 amino acids long. Germline-derived CDR1 and CDR2 are SQVTM and ANQGSEA. V dropped 8 bases and J dropped 0 bases, with 7 bases sitting between them. In DNA, the CDR3 is TGCAGCTCAACACTGAACACTGAAGCTTTCTTT. Amino acid sequence: CSSTLNTEAFF.

The rearrangement links TRBV30 to TRBJ1-5; the D is unclear. The V end was cut by 0 bases, the J end by 0 bases, with 3 bases between. The CDR3 runs 13 residues. Looked up from germline, CDR1 is GTSNPN and CDR2 is SVGIG (reference sequence). The CDR3 sequence: CAWSVYSNQPQHF. CDR3 coding DNA: TGTGCCTGGAGTGTTTATAGCAATCAGCCCCAGCATTTT.

The V gene is TRBV29-1, the J gene TRBJ2-5; 9 positions match TRBD1. Germline V CDR1 and CDR2: SQVTM, ANQGSEA. J lost 4 bases, V lost 7 bases, and 7 bases had no gene match. This CDR3 region has 13 residues. The CDR3 sequence: CSGRDRVGETQYF. The CDR3, as DNA: TGCAGCGGCCGGGACAGGGTTGGAGAGACCCAGTACTTC.

This sequence joins TRBV30 and TRBJ1-4; D ambiguous. The CDR3 consists of 11 residues. V lost 3 bases and J 7 bases, leaving 6 bases between the germline ends. Germline V lookup: CDR1 GTSNPN, CDR2 SVGIG (reference sequence). CDR3 DNA: TGTGCCTGGAGGGGGAGTGAAAAACTGTTTTTT. This translates into CAWRGSEKLFF.

This clone was picked up many times. The J gene is TRBJ1-1, the V gene TRBV6-5; D call uncertain. The germline gives CDR1 MNHEY, CDR2 SVGAGI. The CDR3 consists of 14 residues. Trimming pared 0 bases from V and 3 bases from J, leaving 8 bases between. This CDR3 is CASSYSGKDTEAFF. CDR3 nucleotide sequence: TGTGCCAGCAGTTACTCGGGCAAGGACACTGAAGCTTTCTTT.

This clone was picked up a small number of times. One end of the junction fails to match germline, which may point to a read error. The J gene is TRBJ2-7, the V gene TRBV6-1, with 8 bases matching TRBD1. This CDR3 has 15 amino acids. Germline V gene data show CDR1 as MNHNS and CDR2 as SASEGT. CDR3 nucleotide sequence: TGTGCCAGCAGTGAGGGCAGGGGGCCCAACACTGGGAACGACTTC. This sequence encodes CASSEGRGPNTGNDF.